This passage covers 2 T cell receptor beta chains from one sample sequenced in a study of blood T cell repertoires in COVID-19. Some clones are missing from TCRdb's copy, which holds only in-frame ones; the method was immunoSEQ multiplex PCR. The data contain 250,000 to 300,000 clones, less than 90% of them seen just once; the ten biggest clones take up about 4.5%. The material sequenced was peripheral blood. These receptors all come from a man aged 55 to 69 who had recovered from COVID-19.

This chain connects TRBV5-1 to TRBJ1-3, with D tentatively TRBD1 (6 bases). V lost 4 bases and J lost 2, with 10 bases in between. The CDR3 runs 14 residues. The germline gives CDR1 SGHRS, CDR2 YFSETQ. The CDR3 bases are TGCGCCAGCAGCCAGGGACAAGCTGGAAACACCATATATTTT. It translates to CASSQGQAGNTIYF.

This sequence joins TRBV5-1 and TRBJ1-1, with D possibly matching TRBD1 (6 bases). The germline V gene encodes CDR1 SGHRS and CDR2 YFSETQ. V lost 0 bases and J 1 base, leaving 10 bases between the germline ends. CDR3 size: 15 residues. The CDR3 sequence is CASSLAVTGNTEAFF. The CDR3 nucleotides are TGCGCCAGCAGCTTGGCCGTGACAGGGAACACTGAAGCTTTCTTT.